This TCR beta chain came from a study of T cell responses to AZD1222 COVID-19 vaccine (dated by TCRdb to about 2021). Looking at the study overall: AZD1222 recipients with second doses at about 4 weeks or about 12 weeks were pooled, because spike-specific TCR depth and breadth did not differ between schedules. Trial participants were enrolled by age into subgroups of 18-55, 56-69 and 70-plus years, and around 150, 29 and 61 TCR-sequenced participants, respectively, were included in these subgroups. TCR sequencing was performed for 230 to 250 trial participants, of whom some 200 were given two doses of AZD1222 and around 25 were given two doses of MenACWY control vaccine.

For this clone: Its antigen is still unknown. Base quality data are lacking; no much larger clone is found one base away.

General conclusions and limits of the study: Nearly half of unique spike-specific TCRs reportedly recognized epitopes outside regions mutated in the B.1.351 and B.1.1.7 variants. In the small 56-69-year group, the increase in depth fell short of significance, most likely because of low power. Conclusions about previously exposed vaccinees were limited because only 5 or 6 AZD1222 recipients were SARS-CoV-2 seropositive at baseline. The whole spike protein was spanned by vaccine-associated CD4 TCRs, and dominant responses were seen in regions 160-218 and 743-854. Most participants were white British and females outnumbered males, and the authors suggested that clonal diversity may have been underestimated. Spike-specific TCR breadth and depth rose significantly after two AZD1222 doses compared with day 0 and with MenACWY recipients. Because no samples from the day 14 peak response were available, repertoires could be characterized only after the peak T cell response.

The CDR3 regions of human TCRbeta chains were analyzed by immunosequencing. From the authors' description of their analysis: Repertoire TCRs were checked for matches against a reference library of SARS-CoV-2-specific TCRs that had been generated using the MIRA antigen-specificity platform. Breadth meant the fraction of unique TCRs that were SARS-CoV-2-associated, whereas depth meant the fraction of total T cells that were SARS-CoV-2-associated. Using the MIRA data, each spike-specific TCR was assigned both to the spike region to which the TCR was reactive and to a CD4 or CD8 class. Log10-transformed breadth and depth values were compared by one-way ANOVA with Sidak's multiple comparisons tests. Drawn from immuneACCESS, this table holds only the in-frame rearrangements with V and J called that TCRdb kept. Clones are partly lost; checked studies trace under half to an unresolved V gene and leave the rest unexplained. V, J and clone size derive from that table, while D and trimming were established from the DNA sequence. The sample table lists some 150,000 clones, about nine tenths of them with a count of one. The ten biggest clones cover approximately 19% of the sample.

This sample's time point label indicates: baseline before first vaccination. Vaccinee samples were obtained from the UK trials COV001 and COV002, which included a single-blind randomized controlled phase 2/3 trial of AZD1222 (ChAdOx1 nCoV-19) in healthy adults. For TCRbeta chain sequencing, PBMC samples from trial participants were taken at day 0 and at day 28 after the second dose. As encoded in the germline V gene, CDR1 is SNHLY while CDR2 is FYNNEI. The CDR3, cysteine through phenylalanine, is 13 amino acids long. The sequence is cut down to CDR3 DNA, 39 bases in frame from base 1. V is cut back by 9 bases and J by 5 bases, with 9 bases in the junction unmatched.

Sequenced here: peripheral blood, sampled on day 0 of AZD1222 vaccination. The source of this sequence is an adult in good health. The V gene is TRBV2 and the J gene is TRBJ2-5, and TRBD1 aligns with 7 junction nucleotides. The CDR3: CARTQGLKETQYF. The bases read TGTGCCAGGACACAGGGGTTGAAGGAGACCCAGTACTTC.